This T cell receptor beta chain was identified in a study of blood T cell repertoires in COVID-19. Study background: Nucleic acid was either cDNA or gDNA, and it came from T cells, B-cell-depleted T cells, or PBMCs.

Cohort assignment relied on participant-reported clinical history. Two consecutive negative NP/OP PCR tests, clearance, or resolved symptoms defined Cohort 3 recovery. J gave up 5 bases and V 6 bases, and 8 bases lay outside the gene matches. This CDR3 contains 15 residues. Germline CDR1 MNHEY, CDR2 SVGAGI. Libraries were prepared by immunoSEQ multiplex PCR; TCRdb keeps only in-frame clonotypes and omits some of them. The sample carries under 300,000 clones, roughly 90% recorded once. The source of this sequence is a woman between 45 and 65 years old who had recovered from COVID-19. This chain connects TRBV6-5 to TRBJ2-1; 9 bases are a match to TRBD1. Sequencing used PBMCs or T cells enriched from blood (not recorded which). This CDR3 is CASRITGGKDNEQFF. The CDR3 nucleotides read TGTGCCAGCAGGATTACAGGGGGCAAGGACAATGAGCAGTTCTTC.